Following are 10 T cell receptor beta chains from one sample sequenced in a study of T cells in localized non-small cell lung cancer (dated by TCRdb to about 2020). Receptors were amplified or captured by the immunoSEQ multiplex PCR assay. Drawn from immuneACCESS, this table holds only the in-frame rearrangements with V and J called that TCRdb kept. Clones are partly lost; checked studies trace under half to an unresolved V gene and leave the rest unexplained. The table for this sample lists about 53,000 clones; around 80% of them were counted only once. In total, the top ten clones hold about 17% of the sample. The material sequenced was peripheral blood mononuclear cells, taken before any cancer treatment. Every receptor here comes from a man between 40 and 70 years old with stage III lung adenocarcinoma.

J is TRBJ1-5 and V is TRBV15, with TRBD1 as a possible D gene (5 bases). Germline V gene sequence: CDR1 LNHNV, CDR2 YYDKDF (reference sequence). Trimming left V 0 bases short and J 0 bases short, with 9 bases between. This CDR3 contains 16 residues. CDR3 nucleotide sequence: TGTGCCACCAGCAGAGATCGGGGGTATAGCAATCAGCCCCAGCATTTT. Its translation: CATSRDRGYSNQPQHF.

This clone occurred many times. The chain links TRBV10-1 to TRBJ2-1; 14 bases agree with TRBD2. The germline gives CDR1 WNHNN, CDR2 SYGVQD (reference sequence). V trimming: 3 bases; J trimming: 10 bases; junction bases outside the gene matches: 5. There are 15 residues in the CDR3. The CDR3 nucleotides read TGCGCCAGCAGTGACATCGGACTAGCGGGAGGCGAGCAGTTCTTC. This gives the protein CASSDIGLAGGEQFF.

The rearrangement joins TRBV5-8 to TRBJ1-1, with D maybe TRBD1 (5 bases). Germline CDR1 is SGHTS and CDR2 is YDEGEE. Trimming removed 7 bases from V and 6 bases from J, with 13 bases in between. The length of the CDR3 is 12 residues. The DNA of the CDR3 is TGTGCCAGCCGGGGGATGGCCGCTGAAGCTTTCTTT. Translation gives CASRGMAAEAFF.

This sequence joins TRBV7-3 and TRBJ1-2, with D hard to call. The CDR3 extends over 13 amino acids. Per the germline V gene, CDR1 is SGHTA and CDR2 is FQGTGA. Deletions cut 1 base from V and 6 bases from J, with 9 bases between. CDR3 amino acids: CASSLNAGDGYTF. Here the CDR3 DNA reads TGTGCCAGCAGCTTAAACGCTGGAGATGGCTACACCTTC.

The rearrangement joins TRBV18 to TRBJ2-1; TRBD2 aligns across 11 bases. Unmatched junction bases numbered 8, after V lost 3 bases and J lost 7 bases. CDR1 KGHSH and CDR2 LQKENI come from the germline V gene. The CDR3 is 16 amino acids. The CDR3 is CASSPNSGRAGNEQFF. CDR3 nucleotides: TGTGCCAGCTCACCCAATAGCGGGAGGGCCGGTAATGAGCAGTTCTTC.

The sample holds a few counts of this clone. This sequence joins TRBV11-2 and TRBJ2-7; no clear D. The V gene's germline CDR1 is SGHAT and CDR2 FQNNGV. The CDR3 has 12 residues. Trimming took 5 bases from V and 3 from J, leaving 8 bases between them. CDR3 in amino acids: CASSPTGYEQYF. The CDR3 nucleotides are TGTGCCAGCAGCCCAACGGGCTACGAGCAGTACTTC. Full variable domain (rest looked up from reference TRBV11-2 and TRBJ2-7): EAGVAQSPRYKIIEKRQSVAFWCNPISGHATLYWYQQILGQGPKLLIQFQNNGVVDDSQLPKDRFSAERLKGVDSTLKIQPAKLEDSAVYLCASSPTGYEQYFGPGTRLTVT.

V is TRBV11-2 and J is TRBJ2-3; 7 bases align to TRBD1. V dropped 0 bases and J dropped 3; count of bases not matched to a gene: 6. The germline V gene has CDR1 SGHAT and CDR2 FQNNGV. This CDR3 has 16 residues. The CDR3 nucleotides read TGTGCCAGCAGCTTAGAAAGGACAGGCCCTACAGATACGCAGTATTTT. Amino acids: CASSLERTGPTDTQYF.

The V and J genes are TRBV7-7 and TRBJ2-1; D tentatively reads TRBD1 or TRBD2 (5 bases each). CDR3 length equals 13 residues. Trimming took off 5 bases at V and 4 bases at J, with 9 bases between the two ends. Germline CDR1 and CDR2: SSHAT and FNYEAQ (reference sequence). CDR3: CASSTGQYNEQFF. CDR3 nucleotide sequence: TGTGCCAGCAGCACGGGGCAGTACAATGAGCAGTTCTTC.

CDR3 protein: CASSLGTIAAATDTQYF. CDR3 nucleotide sequence: TGTGCCAGCAGCTTGGGAACCATAGCGGCCGCCACAGATACGCAGTATTTT. The chain combines TRBV7-2 with TRBJ2-3; possible D gene TRBD2, 6 bases. CDR3 length equals 17 residues. V was pared by 3 bases and J by 2 bases, with 18 bases between. Germline CDR1 and CDR2: SGHTA and FQGNSA.

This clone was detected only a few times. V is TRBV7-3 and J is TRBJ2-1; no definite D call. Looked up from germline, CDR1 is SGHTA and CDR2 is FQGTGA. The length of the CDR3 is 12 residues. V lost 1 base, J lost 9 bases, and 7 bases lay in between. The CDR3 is CASSLSDSEQFF. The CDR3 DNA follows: TGTGCCAGCAGCTTAAGCGATAGTGAGCAGTTCTTC.